The 9 T cell receptor beta chains below come from one sample, sequenced in a study of cytomegalovirus exposure and HLA in healthy donors. The PCR had 60 Vbeta and 13 Jbeta primers. The data were produced by immunoSEQ multiplex PCR, yet TCRdb's version contains in-frame clones alone and is incomplete. Listed are 70,000 to 80,000 clones; 2.5% to 3% falls within the top ten. Sample: PBMCs. The receptor source for this set is a man aged 35 to 55 in good health and CMV-seronegative.

The chain links TRBV23-1 to TRBJ2-3, with 9 bases fitting TRBD1. TRBV23-1 has ORF status, its function being uncertain. This CDR3 is built from 17 residues. With 3 bases clipped from V and 2 bases from J, the junction kept 9 bases outside the gene matches. CDR3 sequence reads: CASSHLNRQGDTDTQYF. The CDR3 nucleotides are TGCGCCAGCAGTCACCTCAACCGACAGGGGGACACAGATACGCAGTATTTT.

The chain uses TRBV11-2 and TRBJ2-5; 9 bases are shared with TRBD2. In germline, CDR1 is SGHAT, CDR2 FQNNGV. V shed 6 bases, J shed 4 bases, and the junction held 9 bases outside the gene matches. This CDR3 has 15 amino acids. CDR3 in amino acids: CASRPTSGGGETQYF. As DNA, the CDR3 is TGTGCCAGCAGGCCGACTAGCGGAGGGGGAGAGACCCAGTACTTC. Full variable domain (remainder filled in from reference TRBV11-2 and TRBJ2-5): EAGVAQSPRYKIIEKRQSVAFWCNPISGHATLYWYQQILGQGPKLLIQFQNNGVVDDSQLPKDRFSAERLKGVDSTLKIQPAKLEDSAVYLCASRPTSGGGETQYFGPGTRLLVL.

V usage is TRBV30 and J usage is TRBJ2-1; possibly TRBD1 for D (6 bases). There are 12 residues in the CDR3. The germline V gene has CDR1 GTSNPN and CDR2 SVGIG (reference sequence). V was clipped by 5 bases and J by 10 bases, with 15 bases between them. The CDR3 sequence: CAWGQGRYEQFF. In nucleotides, the CDR3 is TGTGCCTGGGGGCAGGGGAGATACGAGCAGTTCTTC.

Notes on this clone: Other DNA sequences in this sample translate to the same CDR3. The rearrangement joins TRBV18 to TRBJ2-3, with 7 positions matching TRBD1. The germline gives CDR1 KGHSH, CDR2 LQKENI. CDR3 length: 12 amino acids. V trimming: 6 bases; J trimming: 6 bases; junction bases outside the gene matches: 3. CDR3 loop: CASSPTGDTQYF. The CDR3 nucleotides are TGTGCCAGCTCCCCGACAGGGGATACGCAGTATTTT.

This chain uses TRBV7-2 with TRBJ2-5; D possibly corresponds to TRBD1 (5 bases). The CDR3 length is 12 residues. Germline V gives CDR1 SGHTA, CDR2 FQGNSA. The V end was cut by 6 bases, the J end by 4 bases, with 9 bases between. CDR3 nucleotide sequence: TGTGCCAGCAGAGGGGTGCGAGAGACCCAGTACTTC. Encoded protein: CASRGVRETQYF. The variable domain in full, with the rest retrieved from reference TRBV7-2 and TRBJ2-5, is GAGVSQSPSNKVTEKGKDVELRCDPISGHTALYWYRQSLGQGLEFLIYFQGNSAPDKSGLPSDRFSAERTGGSVSTLTIQRTQQEDSAVYLCASRGVRETQYFGPGTRLLVL.

The J gene is TRBJ2-5, the V gene TRBV30; TRBD2 is a possible D gene (6 bases). Between the trimmed V and J ends, which lost 3 bases and 7 bases, there was a span of 21 bases. CDR1 and CDR2 from the germline V gene are GTSNPN and SVGIG (reference sequence). This CDR3 spans 15 amino acids. In DNA, the CDR3 is TGTGCCTGGAGGTCGAGGGGACTCGTGGGGGGGACCCAGTACTTC. Amino acids: CAWRSRGLVGGTQYF.

The chain uses TRBV10-3 and TRBJ2-7; TRBD1 matches 8 bases. This CDR3 comprises 14 residues. V shed 10 bases, J shed 0 bases, and the junction held 8 bases outside the gene matches. Germline V CDR1 and CDR2: ENHRY, SYGVKD. CDR3 residues: CASLTGGPSYEQYF. The CDR3 DNA is TGTGCCAGCCTAACAGGGGGTCCCTCCTACGAGCAGTACTTC.

V usage is TRBV9 and J usage is TRBJ2-1; no definite D call. The germline CDR1 and CDR2 sequences are SGDLS and YYNGEE. V was pared by 3 bases and J by 6 bases, with 13 bases between. CDR3 length: 14 amino acids. CDR3 bases: TGTGCCAGCAGCGCCCTACTATCGCTCAATGAGCAGTTCTTC. As protein: CASSALLSLNEQFF. Filled out from reference TRBV9 and TRBJ2-1, the complete variable domain reads DSGVTQTPKHLITATGQRVTLRCSPRSGDLSVYWYQQSLDQGLQFLIQYYNGEERAKGNILERFSAQQFPDLHSELNLSSLELGDSALYFCASSALLSLNEQFFGPGTRLTVL.

V usage is TRBV5-8 and J usage is TRBJ2-2; 7 nucleotides agree with TRBD2. CDR3 length: 16 residues. Trimming at V came to 5 bases and at J to 0 bases, leaving 7 bases not matched to a gene. CDR1 SGHTS and CDR2 YDEGEE come from the germline V gene. CDR3 sequence reads: CASRTGTTTNTGELFF. For the CDR3, the DNA is TGTGCCAGCAGGACCGGGACTACAACGAACACCGGGGAGCTGTTTTTT.